Listed here are 4 T cell receptor beta chains from one sample, sequenced in a study of T cells expressing NK-cell markers. No DNA is given; TCRdb re-called the 5' RACE reads and lists each CDR3 protein once. Seen in this sample are hundreds of thousands of distinct CDR3 sequences; the ten most common clones hold roughly 3.6%. The sequencing input was blood T cells: a sorted CD56 or NKG2C T cell subset, CD4+ or CD8+ T cells, or bulk PBMC T cells (not recorded which). The receptor set was obtained from a young man in good health.

This chain links TRBV28 with TRBJ2-1; lacking DNA, the TRBD1 call made by TCRdb goes unchecked. CDR1 is MDHEN and CDR2 is SYDVKM in the germline V gene. There are 13 residues in the CDR3. The CDR3 reads CASSPRDSNEQFF. Supplemented by reference TRBV28 and TRBJ2-1, the full variable domain reads DVKVTQSSRYLVKRTGEKVFLECVQDMDHENMFWYRQDPGLGLRLIYFSYDVKMKEKGDIPEGYSVSREKKERFSLILESASTNQTSMYLCASSPRDSNEQFFGPGTRLTVL.

The rearrangement joins TRBV28 to TRBJ2-3; TCRdb designates TRBD1, a call that cannot be tested without DNA. From germline, CDR1 is MDHEN and CDR2 SYDVKM. The CDR3 runs 15 residues. Here the CDR3 reads CASSPTPGGTDTQYF.

This chain links TRBV19 with TRBJ2-7; the D gene TCRdb calls, TRBD2, cannot be checked with no DNA. This CDR3 has 16 residues. Germline-derived CDR1 and CDR2 are LNHDA and SQIVND (reference sequence). The chain's CDR3 is CASKDTAGTSVYEQYF.

J is TRBJ1-5 and V is TRBV12-3 or TRBV12-4; TCRdb's assignment of TRBD1 cannot be checked, as there is no DNA. This CDR3 is 16 amino acids long. The CDR3 sequence is CASSRETGAVNQPQHF.